These T cell receptor beta chains were read from a single sample in a study of molecular identifiers for immune sequencing clone quantification. TCRdb reprocessed the PCR reads with MiXCR, giving one entry per CDR3 protein. The sample lists 490,000 or so distinct CDR3 sequences, approximately 25% occurring once. Input material: naive CD8+ T cells from blood, with Jurkat cell RNA spiked in. These receptors all stem from a human donor in good health. Some libraries in this study had Jurkat cell RNA spiked in. The CDR3 runs from the conserved cysteine through the conserved F or W. A D gene is named only where the DNA matches it firmly. Part of the rows lack a size; the others show once, few, many or a class for expanded clones.

clone_size,v_call,d_call,j_call,cdr3_nt,cdr3_aa
many,TRBV20-1,-,TRBJ2-7,TGCAGTGCTAGAGATCGCTACAGCTATAAGGAGCAGTACTTC,CSARDRYSYKEQYF
-,TRBV2,-,TRBJ2-7,TGTGCCAGCAGGGAGGTTAACAGGGACGAGCAGTACTTC,CASREVNRDEQYF
many,TRBV7-2,TRBD1,TRBJ2-3,TGTGCCAGCAGCGAAGGACAGGTTCGGTCAGATACGCAGTATTTT,CASSEGQVRSDTQYF
-,TRBV6-6,-,TRBJ2-5,TGTGCCAGCGGTTACCTTAACAGGGCGGGGGAGACCCAGTACTTC,CASGYLNRAGETQYF
-,TRBV6-5,TRBD1,TRBJ1-5,TGTGCCAGCAGTTTGACGGGACAGGGAGGGGGGTATAGCAATCAGCCCCAGCATTTT,CASSLTGQGGGYSNQPQHF
-,TRBV27,-,TRBJ2-7,TGTGCCAGCAGTCCCGGACGGTCAGGGGTGGAGCAGTACTTC,CASSPGRSGVEQYF
few,TRBV7-9,TRBD1,TRBJ1-2,TGTGCCAGCAGCGTCCCCGGACAGGGTTTCTATGGCTACACCTTC,CASSVPGQGFYGYTF
few,TRBV7-9,-,TRBJ1-1,TGTGCCAGCAGCGAAGAGGACGTTGAAGCTTTCTTT,CASSEEDVEAFF
-,TRBV28,TRBD2,TRBJ2-1,TGTGCCAGCAGTTTCTTAGCGGGAGGAAGCAATGAGCAGTTCTTC,CASSFLAGGSNEQFF
-,TRBV7-9,-,TRBJ2-6,TGTGCCAGCAGCTCGCCGGGACTGCGCTCTGGGGCCAACGTCCTGACTTTC,CASSSPGLRSGANVLTF
-,TRBV4-3,-,TRBJ2-7,TGCGCCAGCAGCCAAGGACAGATGTACGAGCAGTACTTC,CASSQGQMYEQYF
-,TRBV11-2,-,TRBJ2-6,TGTGCCAGCCACGGCTTCTCTGGGGCCAACGTCCTGACTTTC,CASHGFSGANVLTF
-,TRBV9,TRBD2,TRBJ2-7,TGTGCCAGCAGCGTAGCTGCGGGAGGCCACTACGCGCCGTACTTC,CASSVAAGGHYAPYF
-,TRBV30,-,TRBJ2-2,TGTGCCCACCGACAGTTAGATAACACCGGGGAGCTGTTTTTT,CAHRQLDNTGELFF
once,TRBV7-2,-,TRBJ2-7,TGTGCCAGCAGCTTAGGGGGTACGGACTCCCTTGGGTCCTACGAGCAGTACTTC,CASSLGGTDSLGSYEQYF
-,TRBV11-2,-,TRBJ2-6,TGTGCCAGCAGCTTAGGGCTCCCTGGGGCCAACGTCCTGACTTTC,CASSLGLPGANVLTF
many,TRBV2,-,TRBJ1-6,TGTGCCAGCACCGACTCGGCAGAGATTAATTCACCCCTCCACTTT,CASTDSAEINSPLHF
-,TRBV19,-,TRBJ1-1,TGTGCCAGTAGTATAGCGTCCTTCACTGAAGCTTTCTTT,CASSIASFTEAFF
many,TRBV7-9,-,TRBJ2-3,TGTGCCAGCAGCTTAGTGGAGGCAGGGGAAGGAGATACGCAGTATTTT,CASSLVEAGEGDTQYF
few,TRBV4-3,-,TRBJ1-4,TGCGCCAGCAGCCAAAACAGACAGGATTCTAATGAAAAACTGTTTTTT,CASSQNRQDSNEKLFF
many,TRBV9,-,TRBJ1-2,TGTGCCAGCAGCGTGCACTACAGCTATGGCTACACCTTC,CASSVHYSYGYTF
-,TRBV7-9,-,TRBJ1-2,TGTGCCAGCAGCTTAAGGCCAGACAACTATGGCTACACCTTC,CASSLRPDNYGYTF
many,TRBV27,-,TRBJ1-4,TGTGCCAGCCGGTTAGGGCTCGGTAATGAAAAACTGTTTTTT,CASRLGLGNEKLFF
-,TRBV7-9,TRBD1,TRBJ1-1,TGTGCCAGCAGCCCCCGACAGGGATTAGACACTGAAGCTTTCTTT,CASSPRQGLDTEAFF
-,TRBV11-3,-,TRBJ2-3,TGTGCCAGCAGCCGACTCCTCTCAGATACGCAGTATTTT,CASSRLLSDTQYF
-,TRBV14,-,TRBJ2-7,TGTGCCGGCAGCCCTTGGACAGCGAACTACGAGCAGTACTTC,CAGSPWTANYEQYF
many,TRBV27,TRBD1,TRBJ2-5,TGTGCCAGCAGTCTCGGACAGGGGGAAGGAGAGACCCAGTACTTC,CASSLGQGEGETQYF
-,TRBV14,TRBD2,TRBJ2-5,TGTGCCAGCAGCCCAGCGAGACTAGCGGGAGGGGAACAAGAGACCCAGTACTTC,CASSPARLAGGEQETQYF
few,TRBV27,-,TRBJ1-6,TGTGCCAGCAGTTTACTGGGAGCCTCACCCCTCCACTTT,CASSLLGASPLHF